This TCR beta chain was captured in a study of post-analysis software for immune sequencing data. Incorporated into the TCR beta cDNA libraries were unique molecular identifiers, which served to reduce PCR and sequencing biases. TCRdb reprocessed the PCR reads with MiXCR, giving one entry per CDR3 protein. The sample carries a few hundred thousand distinct CDR3 sequences, less than 40% recorded once. On this clonotype itself: The antigen is unknown.

Looked up from germline, CDR1 is DFQATT and CDR2 is SNEGSKA (reference sequence). The CDR3 length is 22 residues. General study results and limits: With TRBV5-6, TRBV5-1 and TRBV20-1 included, about five TRBV segments were more frequent in patients than in controls.

What was sequenced was blood. This rearrangement joins TRBV20-1 to TRBJ1-5, with TRBD1 identical over 8 bases. The clonotype comes from a girl aged 10-17 years with multiple sclerosis. CDR3 in DNA: TGCAGGCCGAGTGGGAGAAGGGACAGGCAGAATAATATATCCCTTAGCAATCAGCCCCAGCATTTT. It translates to CRPSGRRDRQNNISLSNQPQHF.